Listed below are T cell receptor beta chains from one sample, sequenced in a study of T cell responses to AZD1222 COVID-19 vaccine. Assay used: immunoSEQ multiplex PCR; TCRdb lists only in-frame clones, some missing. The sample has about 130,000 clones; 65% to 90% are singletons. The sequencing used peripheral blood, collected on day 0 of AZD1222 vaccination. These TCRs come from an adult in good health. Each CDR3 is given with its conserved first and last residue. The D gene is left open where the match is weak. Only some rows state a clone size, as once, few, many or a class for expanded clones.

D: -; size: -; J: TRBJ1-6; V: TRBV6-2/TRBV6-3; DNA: TGTGCCAGCAGTTACCCACCGGGACACTATAATTCACCCCTCCACTTT; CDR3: CASSYPPGHYNSPLHF
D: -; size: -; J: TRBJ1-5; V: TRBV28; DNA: TGTGCCAGCAGTTTGCAGAACAATCAGCCCCAGCATTTT; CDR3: CASSLQNNQPQHF
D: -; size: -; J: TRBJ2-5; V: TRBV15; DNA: TGTGCCACCAGCAGAGATGGGCTGCAAGAGACCCAGTACTTC; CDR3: CATSRDGLQETQYF
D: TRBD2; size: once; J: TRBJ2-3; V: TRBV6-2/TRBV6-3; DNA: TGTGCCAGCAGCCTCCCGGGGAGGGGTAAAGATACGCAGTATTTT; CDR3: CASSLPGRGKDTQYF
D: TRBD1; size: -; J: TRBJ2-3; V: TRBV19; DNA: TGTGCCAGTAGCTTACAGGGGAGCACAGATACGCAGTATTTT; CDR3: CASSLQGSTDTQYF
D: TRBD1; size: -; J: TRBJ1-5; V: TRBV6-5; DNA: TGTGCCAGCACAACGGGACAGACTAGCGGTCAGCCCCAGCATTTT; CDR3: CASTTGQTSGQPQHF
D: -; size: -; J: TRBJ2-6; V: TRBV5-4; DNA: TGTGCCAGCAGCCTACCTGGCTCTGGGGCCAACGTCCTGACTTTC; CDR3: CASSLPGSGANVLTF
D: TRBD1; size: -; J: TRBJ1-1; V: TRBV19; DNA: TGTGCCAGTAGTACGCTTGGCGGAGGGGGCAACACTGAAGCTTTCTTT; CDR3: CASSTLGGGGNTEAFF
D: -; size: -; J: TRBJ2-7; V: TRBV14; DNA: TGTGCCAGCAGCCCCCTCCAGCGCTCCTACGAGCAGTACTTC; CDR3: CASSPLQRSYEQYF
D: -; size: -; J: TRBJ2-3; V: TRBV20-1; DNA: TGCAGTGCGAGTTGGCTGGGAAATACGCAGTATTTT; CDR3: CSASWLGNTQYF
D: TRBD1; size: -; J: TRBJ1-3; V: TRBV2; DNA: TGTGCCAGCATGGGCGGGGACAGGGGGCATACTGGAAACACCATATATTTT; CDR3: CASMGGDRGHTGNTIYF
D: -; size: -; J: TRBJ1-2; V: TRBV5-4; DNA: TGTGCCAGCAGCCCCTATCGAACAGGGAGCTATGGCTACACCTTC; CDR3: CASSPYRTGSYGYTF
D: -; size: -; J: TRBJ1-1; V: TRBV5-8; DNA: TGTGCCAGCAGCCGACTCATAACAGGGCTGAACACTGAAGCTTTCTTT; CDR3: CASSRLITGLNTEAFF
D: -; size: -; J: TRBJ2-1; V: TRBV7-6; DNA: TGTGCCAGCAGCTTAGCGGTGGCGTTGTTCTTC; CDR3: CASSLAVALFF
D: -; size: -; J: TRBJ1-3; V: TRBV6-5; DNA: TGTGCCAGCAGTTCCACCGGAAACACCATATATTTT; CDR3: CASSSTGNTIYF
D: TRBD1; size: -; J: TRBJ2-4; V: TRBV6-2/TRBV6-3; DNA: TGTGCCAGCAGTTCGGGTCGACAGGGGGGAAACATTCAGTACTTC; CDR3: CASSSGRQGGNIQYF
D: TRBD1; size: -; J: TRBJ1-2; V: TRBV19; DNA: TGTGCCAGTAGTCCCGCCGGGACAGGGGGGGCATATGGCTACACCTTC; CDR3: CASSPAGTGGAYGYTF
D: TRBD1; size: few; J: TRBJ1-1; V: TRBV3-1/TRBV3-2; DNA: TGTGCCAGCAGCCAAGACGGCCCGGGACAGTCAAGAGAACGCGCTTTCTTT; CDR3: CASSQDGPGQSRERAFF
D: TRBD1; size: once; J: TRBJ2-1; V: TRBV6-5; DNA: TGTGCCAGCAGTTACTCGAGAGACAGGGGGAGGGATGAGCAGTTCTTC; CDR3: CASSYSRDRGRDEQFF
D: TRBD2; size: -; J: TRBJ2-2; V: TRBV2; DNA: TGTGCCAGCACCGAGGGAGCCGGGGGGGCTTTAAGCACCGGGGAGCTGTTTTTT; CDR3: CASTEGAGGALSTGELFF
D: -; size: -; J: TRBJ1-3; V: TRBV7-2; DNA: TGTGCCAGCAGCTCCTCCGGGGCCTCTGGGGGAAACACCATATATTTT; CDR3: CASSSSGASGGNTIYF
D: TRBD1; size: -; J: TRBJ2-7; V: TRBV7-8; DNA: TGTGCCAGCAGCCCCCGGGACAGCCGTTACGAGCAGTACTTC; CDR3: CASSPRDSRYEQYF
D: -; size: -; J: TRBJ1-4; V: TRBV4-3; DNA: TGCGCCAGCAGCCAAGTCCCAGGGGCGACTAATGAAAAACTGTTTTTT; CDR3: CASSQVPGATNEKLFF
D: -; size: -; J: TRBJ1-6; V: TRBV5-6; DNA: TGTGCCAGCAGGCTCCGGGGGTCCTATAATTCACCCCTCCACTTT; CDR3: CASRLRGSYNSPLHF
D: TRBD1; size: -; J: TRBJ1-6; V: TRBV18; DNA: TGTGCCAGCTCACCAGACATTTCCGGGACAGGGGTCTCCTATAATTCACCCCTCCACTTT; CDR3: CASSPDISGTGVSYNSPLHF
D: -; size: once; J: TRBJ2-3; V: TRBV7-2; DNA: TGTGCCAGCAGCTTAGTAGGGGGGCCCTCCACAGATACGCAGTATTTT; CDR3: CASSLVGGPSTDTQYF
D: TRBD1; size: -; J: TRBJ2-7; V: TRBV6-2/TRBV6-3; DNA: TGTGCCAGCAGTTACGGGACAGGGGGCACCTACGAGCAGTACTTC; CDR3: CASSYGTGGTYEQYF
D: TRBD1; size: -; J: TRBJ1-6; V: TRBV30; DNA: TGTGCCTGGAGTGATACAACCGGGACAGGTCATTCACCCCTCCACTTT; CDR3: CAWSDTTGTGHSPLHF
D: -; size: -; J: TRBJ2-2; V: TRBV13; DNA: TGTGCCAGCAGCTTAGCAGAGACAGGTCTCACCGGGGAGCTGTTTTTT; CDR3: CASSLAETGLTGELFF
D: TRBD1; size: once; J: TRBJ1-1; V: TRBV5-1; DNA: TGCGCCAGCAGCTATACCGGGACAGCGAACACTGAAGCTTTCTTT; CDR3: CASSYTGTANTEAFF
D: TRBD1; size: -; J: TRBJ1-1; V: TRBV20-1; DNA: TGCAGTCCGGACAGGGGGGAAGCTTTCTTT; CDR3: CSPDRGEAFF
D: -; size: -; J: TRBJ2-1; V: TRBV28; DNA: TGTGCCAGCAATGCTCGGGGGACCCGGCAGTTCTTC; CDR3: CASNARGTRQFF
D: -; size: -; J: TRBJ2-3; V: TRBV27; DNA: TGTGCCAGCATGAACACAGATACGCAGTATTTT; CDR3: CASMNTDTQYF
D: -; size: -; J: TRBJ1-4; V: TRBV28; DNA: TGTGCCAGCAGGCCGACAGATTACTATGAAAAACTGTTTTTT; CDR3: CASRPTDYYEKLFF
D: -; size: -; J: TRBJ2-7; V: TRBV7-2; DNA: TGTGCCAGCAGCTCTGCCTACGAGCAGTACTTC; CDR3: CASSSAYEQYF
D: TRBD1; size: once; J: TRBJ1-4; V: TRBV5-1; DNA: TGCGCCAGCAGCTTAAGGGGGCGCGCGGACTATAATGAAAAACTGTTTTTT; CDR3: CASSLRGRADYNEKLFF
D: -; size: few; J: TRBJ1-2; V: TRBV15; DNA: TGTGCCACCAGCAGATCGGGAGAGTGGAACTATGGCTACACCTTC; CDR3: CATSRSGEWNYGYTF
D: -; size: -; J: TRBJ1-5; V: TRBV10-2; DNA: TGCGCCAGCAGTGGGGGGGCTGGGAGCAATCAGCCCCAGCATTTT; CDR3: CASSGGAGSNQPQHF
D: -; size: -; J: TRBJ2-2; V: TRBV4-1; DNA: TGCGCCAGCAGCCAATATAAGGGGATCACCGGGGAGCTGTTTTTT; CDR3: CASSQYKGITGELFF
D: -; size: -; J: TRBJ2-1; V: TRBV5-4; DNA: TGTGCCAGCAAGGTAGGGACACGTGACAATGAGCAGTTCTTC; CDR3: CASKVGTRDNEQFF
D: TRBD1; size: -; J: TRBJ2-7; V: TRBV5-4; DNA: TGTGCCAGCAGCTTTCAGGGGGCCTACGAGCAGTACTTC; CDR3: CASSFQGAYEQYF
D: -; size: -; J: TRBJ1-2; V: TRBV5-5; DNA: TGTGCCAGCAGCCCGAATAACCGGGAGAACTATGGCTACACCTTC; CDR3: CASSPNNRENYGYTF
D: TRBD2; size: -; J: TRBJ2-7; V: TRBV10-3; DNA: TGTGCCACCGCGGGGGGCCCTCCGGACGACGAGCAGTACTTC; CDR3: CATAGGPPDDEQYF
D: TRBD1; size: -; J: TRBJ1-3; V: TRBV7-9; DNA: TGTGCCAGCAGCATGAGAGGGGGCCCTGGAAACACCATATATTTT; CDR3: CASSMRGGPGNTIYF
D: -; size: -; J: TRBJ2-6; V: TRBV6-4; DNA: TGTGCCAGCAGTGACGAGGGGGATACCTCTGGGGCCAACGTCCTGACTTTC; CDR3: CASSDEGDTSGANVLTF
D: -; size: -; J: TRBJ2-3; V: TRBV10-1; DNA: TGCGCCAGCAGTGGGGGCGGAGATACGCAGTATTTT; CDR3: CASSGGGDTQYF
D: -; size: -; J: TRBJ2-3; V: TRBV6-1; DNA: TGTGCCAGCAGTGAAGTCGGCACAGATACGCAGTATTTT; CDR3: CASSEVGTDTQYF